What follows are 15 T cell receptor beta chains derived from one specimen sequenced in a study of OX40 agonist ivuxolimab in advanced cancers. The repertoire was sequenced with immunoSEQ multiplex PCR; TCRdb's copy has only in-frame clones and lacks some. The table has about 71,000 clones, about 81% seen once. The sequences come from CD4+ or CD8+ T cells sorted from blood, collected in a trial of the OX40 agonist ivuxolimab. The receptors here all came from an adult with an advanced solid tumor such as melanoma, head and neck, liver or kidney cancer.

This chain connects TRBV5-1 to TRBJ2-2, with 8 bases fitting TRBD2. Trimming cost V 1 base and J 0 bases; bases outside gene matches: 11. The CDR3 is 19 amino acids. In germline, CDR1 is SGHRS, CDR2 YFSETQ. CDR3: CASSLSGSRVFSNTGELFF. CDR3 nucleotides: TGCGCCAGCAGCTTGAGCGGGAGCCGGGTCTTTTCGAACACCGGGGAGCTGTTTTTT.

This clone was observed a single time. The chain recombines TRBV19 with TRBJ1-5; no clear D. The CDR3 runs 12 residues. CDR1 is LNHDA, CDR2 SQIVND, per germline (reference sequence). Trimming left V 5 bases short and J 5 bases short, with 7 bases between. The CDR3 DNA reads as TGTGCCAGTAGTCTGTTAGATCAGCCCCAGCATTTT. Amino acid sequence: CASSLLDQPQHF.

The chain recombines TRBV4-1 with TRBJ2-3; D remains ambiguous. This CDR3 is 13 amino acids long. The germline gives CDR1 MGHRA, CDR2 YSYEKL. Trimming shortened V by 5 bases and J by 5 bases, and 11 bases separated the two germline ends. The CDR3 spells CASSYSARDTQYF. The DNA for the CDR3 is TGCGCCAGCAGCTACTCAGCAAGAGATACGCAGTATTTT.

The chain combines TRBV18 with TRBJ1-5; no firm D call. Trimming removed 4 bases at V and 5 bases at J, with 9 bases between. Germline assignment: CDR1 KGHSH and CDR2 LQKENI. The CDR3 is 13 amino acids. The CDR3 protein is CASSRRQDQPQHF. CDR3 DNA sequence: TGTGCCAGCTCACGTCGTCAAGATCAGCCCCAGCATTTT.

The chain joins TRBV6-5 to TRBJ1-5, with 9 bases matching TRBD1. V shed 4 bases and J 5 bases; nucleotides not matched to a gene: 6. Germline V lookup: CDR1 MNHEY, CDR2 SVGAGI. The CDR3 is made up of 15 amino acids. The CDR3 loop reads CASSFTQGADQPQHF. DNA of the CDR3: TGTGCCAGCAGTTTCACACAGGGGGCGGATCAGCCCCAGCATTTT.

The J gene is TRBJ2-5, the V gene TRBV12-5; D unclear. CDR3 length equals 11 residues. The germline gives CDR1 LGHNT, CDR2 FRNRAP. Trimming pared 1 base from V and 5 bases from J, leaving 2 bases between. This CDR3 is CASGLEETQYF. The CDR3, as DNA: TGTGCTAGTGGTTTGGAGGAGACCCAGTACTTC.

This clone turned up a few times. The chain recombines TRBV6-8 with TRBJ2-5; D perhaps matches TRBD1 (6 bases). The CDR3 is 13 residues long. Germline V gene sequence: CDR1 MNHGY, CDR2 SAAAGT. V was trimmed by 9 bases and J by 4 bases, leaving 15 bases between them. The CDR3 spells CARKQGEGETQYF. The CDR3 DNA follows: TGTGCCAGGAAACAGGGTGAAGGAGAGACCCAGTACTTC.

This clone was observed a single time. V gene TRBV6-6 combines with J gene TRBJ1-5, with D uncertain. The CDR3 is 14 amino acids. Trimming stripped 2 bases from V and 2 bases from J, with 7 bases between. Germline assignment: CDR1 MNHNY and CDR2 SVGAGI (reference sequence). In DNA form, the CDR3 reads TGTGCCAGCAGTTACACCTCTGGCAATCAGCCCCAGCATTTT. Encoded protein: CASSYTSGNQPQHF.

The V gene is TRBV7-8, the J gene TRBJ1-1; TRBD1 agrees at 7 bases. This CDR3 is built from 15 residues. CDR1 SGHVS and CDR2 FQNEAQ come from the germline V gene. Trimming removed 4 bases from V and 0 bases from J; junction bases left unmatched: 5. This chain's CDR3 is CASSWRGQMNTEAFF. In DNA, the CDR3 is TGTGCCAGCAGCTGGAGGGGACAGATGAACACTGAAGCTTTCTTT. The whole variable domain, filled in from reference TRBV7-8 and TRBJ1-1, reads GAGVSQSPRYKVAKRGQDVALRCDPISGHVSLFWYQQALGQGPEFLTYFQNEAQLDKSGLPSDRFFAERPEGSVSTLKIQRTQQEDSAVYLCASSWRGQMNTEAFFGQGTRLTVV.

J is TRBJ2-7 and V is TRBV6-1; D may be TRBD1 (6 bases). The V and J ends lost 4 bases and 2 bases respectively, with 15 bases between them. CDR3 size: 15 residues. CDR1 MNHNS and CDR2 SASEGT come from the germline V gene. The CDR3 nucleotides read TGTGCCAGCAGTGTTATACGGACAGCCGCCTACGAGCAGTACTTC. Protein product: CASSVIRTAAYEQYF.

The rearrangement uses TRBV4-1 and TRBJ1-1; D unresolved. The CDR3 runs 13 residues. Germline assignment: CDR1 MGHRA and CDR2 YSYEKL. Trimming cost V 4 bases and J 3 bases, with 9 bases left between them. This CDR3 is CASSPPGDTEAFF. Here the CDR3 DNA reads TGCGCCAGCAGCCCACCGGGAGACACTGAAGCTTTCTTT.

There are a few counts of this clone. The J gene is TRBJ2-5, the V gene TRBV6-5, with D perhaps TRBD1 (6 bases). V lost 5 bases, J lost 4 bases, and 8 bases lay in between. The V gene's germline CDR1 is MNHEY and CDR2 SVGAGI. CDR3 length: 12 residues. The CDR3 sequence: CASSLGAETQYF. In DNA, the CDR3 is TGTGCCAGCAGTCTGGGGGCAGAGACCCAGTACTTC.

The genes are TRBV11-3 and TRBJ2-2; D tentatively reads TRBD1 or TRBD2 (5 bases each). The length of the CDR3 is 13 residues. Germline V lookup: CDR1 SGHNT, CDR2 YENEEA. V lost 4 bases to trimming and J lost 8 bases, with 11 bases between them. DNA for the CDR3: TGTGCCAGCAGCTCCATGAGGGGTGGGGAGCTGTTTTTT. Translated: CASSSMRGGELFF.

The gene calls are TRBV2 and TRBJ2-7; TRBD1 matches at 9 bases. The germline CDR1 and CDR2 sequences are SNHLY and FYNNEI. V trimming: 7 bases; J trimming: 6 bases; junction bases outside the gene matches: 4. This CDR3 contains 12 residues. The CDR3 protein is CASNRGPSEQYF. The CDR3 nucleotides read TGTGCCAGCAACAGGGGGCCCTCCGAGCAGTACTTC. Variable domain in full (rest from reference TRBV2 and TRBJ2-7): EPEVTQTPSHQVTQMGQEVILRCVPISNHLYFYWYRQILGQKVEFLVSFYNNEISEKSEIFDDQFSVERPDGSNFTLKIRSTKLEDSAMYFCASNRGPSEQYFGPGTRLTVT.

The chain recombines TRBV4-1 with TRBJ2-2; 8 bases agree with TRBD1. CDR1 and CDR2 from the germline V gene are MGHRA and YSYEKL. V lost 3 bases, J lost 6 bases, and 6 bases stayed unmatched. The length of the CDR3 is 15 residues. CDR3 loop: CASSQASGGSGELFF. CDR3 in DNA: TGCGCCAGCAGCCAGGCGTCAGGGGGCTCCGGGGAGCTGTTTTTT.